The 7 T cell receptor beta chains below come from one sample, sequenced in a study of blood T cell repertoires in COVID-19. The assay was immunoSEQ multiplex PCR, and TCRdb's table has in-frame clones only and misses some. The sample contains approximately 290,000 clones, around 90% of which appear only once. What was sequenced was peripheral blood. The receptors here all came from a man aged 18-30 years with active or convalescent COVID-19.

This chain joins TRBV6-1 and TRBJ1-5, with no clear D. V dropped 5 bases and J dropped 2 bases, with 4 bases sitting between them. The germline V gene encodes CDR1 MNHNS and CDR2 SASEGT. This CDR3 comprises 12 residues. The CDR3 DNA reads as TGTGCCAGCAGTTCGGGCAATCAGCCCCAGCATTTT. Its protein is CASSSGNQPQHF.

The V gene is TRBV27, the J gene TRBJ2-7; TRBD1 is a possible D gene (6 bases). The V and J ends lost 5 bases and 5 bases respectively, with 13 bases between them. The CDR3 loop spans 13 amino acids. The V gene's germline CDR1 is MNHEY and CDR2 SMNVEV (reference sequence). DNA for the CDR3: TGTGCCAGCAGTCCCACAGGGTGGCACGAGCAGTACTTC. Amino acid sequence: CASSPTGWHEQYF.

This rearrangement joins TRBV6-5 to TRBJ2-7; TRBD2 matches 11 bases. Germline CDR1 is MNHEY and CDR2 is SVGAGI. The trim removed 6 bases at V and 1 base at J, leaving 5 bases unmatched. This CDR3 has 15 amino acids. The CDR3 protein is CASRGRLAGSYEQYF. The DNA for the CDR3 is TGTGCCAGCAGGGGTAGACTAGCGGGGTCCTACGAGCAGTACTTC.

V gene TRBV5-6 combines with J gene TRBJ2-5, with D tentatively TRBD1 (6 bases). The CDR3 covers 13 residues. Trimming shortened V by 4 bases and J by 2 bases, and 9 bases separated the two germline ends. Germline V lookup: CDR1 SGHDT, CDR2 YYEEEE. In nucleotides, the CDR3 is TGTGCCAGCAGCGGGCAGGGGCAAGAGACCCAGTACTTC. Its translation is CASSGQGQETQYF. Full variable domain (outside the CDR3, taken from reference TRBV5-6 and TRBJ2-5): DAGVTQSPTHLIKTRGQQVTLRCSPKSGHDTVSWYQQALGQGPQFIFQYYEEEERQRGNFPDRFSGHQFPNYSSELNVNALLLGDSALYLCASSGQGQETQYFGPGTRLLVL.

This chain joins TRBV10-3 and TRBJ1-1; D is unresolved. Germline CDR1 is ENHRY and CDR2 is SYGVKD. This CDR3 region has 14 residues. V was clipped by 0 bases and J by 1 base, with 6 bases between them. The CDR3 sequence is CAISESQSNTEAFF. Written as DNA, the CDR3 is TGTGCCATCAGTGAGTCACAGTCGAACACTGAAGCTTTCTTT.

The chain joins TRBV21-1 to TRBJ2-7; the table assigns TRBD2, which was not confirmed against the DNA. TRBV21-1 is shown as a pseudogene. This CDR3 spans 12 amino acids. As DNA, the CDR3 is TGTGCCAGCAGGGGGGGGGTGTCCGAGCAGTACTTC. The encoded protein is CASRGGVSEQYF.

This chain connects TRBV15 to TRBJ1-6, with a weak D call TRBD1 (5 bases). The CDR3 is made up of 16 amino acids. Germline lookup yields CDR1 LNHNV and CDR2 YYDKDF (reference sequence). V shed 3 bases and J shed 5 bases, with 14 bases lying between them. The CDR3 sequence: CATSRDMAGNNSPLHF. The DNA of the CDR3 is TGTGCCACCAGCAGGGACATGGCAGGGAATAATTCACCCCTCCACTTT.